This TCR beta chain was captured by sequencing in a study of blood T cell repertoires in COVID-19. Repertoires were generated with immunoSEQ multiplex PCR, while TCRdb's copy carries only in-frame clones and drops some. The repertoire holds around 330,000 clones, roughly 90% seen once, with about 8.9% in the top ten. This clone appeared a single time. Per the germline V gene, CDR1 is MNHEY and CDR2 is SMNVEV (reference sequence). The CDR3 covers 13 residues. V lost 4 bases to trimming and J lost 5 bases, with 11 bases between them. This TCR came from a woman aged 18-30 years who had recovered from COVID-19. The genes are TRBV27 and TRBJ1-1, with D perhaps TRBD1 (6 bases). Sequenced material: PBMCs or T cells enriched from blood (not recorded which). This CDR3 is CASSSQGRTEAFF. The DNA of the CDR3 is TGTGCCAGCAGTTCCCAGGGGAGAACTGAAGCTTTCTTT.